Listed below are T cell receptor beta chains from one sample, sequenced in a study of tumor-infiltrating lymphocytes in primary liver carcinoma. TCRdb independently ran MiXCR on the multiplex PCR reads; one entry per CDR3 protein. The sample carries roughly 120,000 distinct CDR3 sequences, around 64% recorded once. Material for sequencing was liver tumor tissue from sampling region 3. The receptors stem from a woman aged 55-75 years with primary liver carcinoma and hepatitis B virus infection. The CDR3 runs from the conserved cysteine through the conserved F or W. Each record gives: CDR3 protein, CDR3 DNA, J gene, D gene, V gene, clone size. D genes are given only for firm matches. The size of a clone is reported for some rows only, either as once, few or many, or as a class for expanded clones.

CASSEAGTDTQYF	TGTGCCAGCAGTGAGGCCGGCACAGATACGCAGTATTTT	TRBJ2-3	.	TRBV6-6	many
CVGSPTSASYEQYF	TGTGTCGGCAGCCCCACTAGTGCCTCCTACGAGCAGTACTTC	TRBJ2-7	.	TRBV11-2	.
CASSSRGSGRKWEAQYF	TGCGCCAGCAGCTCCCGGGGTAGCGGGAGGAAATGGGAGGCCCAGTACTTC	TRBJ2-5	TRBD2	TRBV5-1	few
CAISLILGGNEQFF	TGTGCCATCAGCTTAATCCTGGGCGGCAATGAGCAGTTCTTC	TRBJ2-1	.	TRBV7-8	.
CASSLRGTYNEQYF	TGTGCCAGCAGCTTACGTGGGACGTACAATGAGCAGTACTTC	TRBJ2-7	.	TRBV11-2	once
CTSKGTSGAYQQFF	TGTACCAGCAAAGGGACTAGCGGGGCTTATCAGCAGTTCTTC	TRBJ2-1	TRBD2	TRBV6-1	few
CASSQFNIQYF	TGTGCCAGCAGCCAATTTAACATTCAGTACTTC	TRBJ2-4	.	TRBV6-5	many
CSAREGQNEQFF	TGCAGTGCTAGAGAAGGGCAAAATGAGCAGTTCTTC	TRBJ2-1	.	TRBV20-1	.
CASSRGSTSAFF	TGTGCCAGTAGTCGCGGATCGACGTCAGCTTTCTTT	TRBJ1-1	.	TRBV12-3/TRBV12-4	.
CATSDLPRAGRGETQYF	TGTGCCACCAGTGATTTGCCCCGCGCGGGGCGCGGGGAGACCCAGTACTTC	TRBJ2-5	.	TRBV24-1	.
CVSSTQGLQNTEAFF	TGTGTCAGCAGTACTCAGGGACTGCAGAACACTGAAGCTTTCTTT	TRBJ1-1	.	TRBV6-5	once
CANATSGSPPDTQYF	TGCGCTAATGCTACTAGCGGGAGTCCCCCAGATACGCAGTATTTT	TRBJ2-3	TRBD2	TRBV5-1	once
CASSLNSYGYTF	TGTGCCAGCAGTTTAAATTCCTATGGTTACACCTTC	TRBJ1-2	.	TRBV12-3/TRBV12-4	.
CASSQVDRGDQPQYF	TGCGCCAGCAGCCAGGTGGACAGGGGGGATCAGCCCCAGTATTTT	TRBJ2-3	TRBD1	TRBV4-1	.
CASSQTPAYNAQFF	TGCGCCAGCAGCCAAACACCAGCTTACAATGCGCAGTTCTTC	TRBJ2-1	.	TRBV4-1	.
CASSLELATGGRQETQYF	TGTGCCAGCAGCTTAGAGTTGGCGACAGGGGGCCGGCAAGAGACCCAGTACTTC	TRBJ2-5	TRBD1	TRBV11-3	many
CASSLCLQGGYTF	TGTGCCAGCAGCCTGTGTCTTCAGGGTGGCTACACCTTC	TRBJ1-2	.	TRBV6-2/TRBV6-3	.
CASSEAGFRDPYTYEQYF	TGTGCCAGCAGTGAAGCCGGATTCCGGGACCCATATACCTACGAGCAGTACTTC	TRBJ2-7	.	TRBV2	.
CASSYPYIEQFF	TGTGCCAGCAGTTACCCCTACATTGAGCAGTTCTTC	TRBJ2-1	.	TRBV6-2/TRBV6-3	once
CASSLSPSGRIRNEQLF	TGTGCCAGCAGCTTGTCCCCTAGCGGGAGGATTAGGAATGAGCAGCTCTTC	TRBJ2-1	TRBD2	TRBV7-8	few
CASSLWRTSGDPYNEQFF	TGTGCCAGCAGTTTATGGAGGACTAGCGGGGACCCCTACAATGAGCAGTTCTTC	TRBJ2-1	TRBD2	TRBV12-3/TRBV12-4	many
CASSEVVGAYEQYF	TGTGCCAGCAGTGAAGTCGTAGGGGCTTACGAGCAGTACTTC	TRBJ2-7	.	TRBV6-1	many
CACSLVVASDRDF	TGTGCCTGCAGCTTAGTAGTTGCGTCCGACCGTGACTTC	TRBJ2-7	.	TRBV11-2	.
CASKGGSTYEQYF	TGTGCCAGCAAAGGCGGTAGCACCTACGAGCAGTACTTC	TRBJ2-7	.	TRBV6-2/TRBV6-3	many
CANSEWGTDTQYF	TGTGCCAACAGTGAATGGGGCACAGATACACAGTATTTT	TRBJ2-3	.	TRBV25-1	.
CASRSGGTNQPQYF	TGTGCCAGCAGATCAGGGGGGACCAATCAGCCCCAGTATTTT	TRBJ2-3	.	TRBV2	.
CASRTGSRNEQFF	TGTGCCAGCAGGACGGGTTCTAGGAATGAGCAGTTCTTC	TRBJ2-1	.	TRBV5-5	many
CASTPRLVWEPQHF	TGTGCCAGTACCCCCCGGCTAGTCTGGGAGCCCCAGCATTTT	TRBJ1-5	.	TRBV19	many
CAGSSPGQINSPLHF	TGTGCCGGCAGCAGCCCGGGACAGATCAATTCACCCCTCCACTTT	TRBJ1-6	TRBD1	TRBV28	once
CASSLGFLADYNEQFF	TGTGCCAGCAGCTTAGGTTTTCTAGCGGACTACAATGAGCAGTTCTTC	TRBJ2-1	TRBD2	TRBV11-2	medium-sized
CASRLWGGSYNEQFF	TGTGCCAGCAGATTATGGGGGGGCTCCTACAATGAACAGTTCTTC	TRBJ2-1	.	TRBV11-2	.
CASSLMTLGTGELFF	TGTGCCAGCAGCCTGATGACACTCGGGACCGGGGAGCTGTTTTTT	TRBJ2-2	.	TRBV5-4	many
CSVEILNLARDYGYTF	TGCAGCGTTGAAATTCTTAACCTAGCTCGAGATTATGGCTACACCTTC	TRBJ1-2	.	TRBV29-1	.
CASSLRGASADEQYF	TGTGCCAGCAGCTTAAGGGGTGCTTCGGCTGACGAGCAGTACTTC	TRBJ2-7	.	TRBV7-8	many
CASSKIPTDWEVVFYEQFF	TGTGCCAGCAGTAAAATCCCGACTGACTGGGAGGTCGTCTTCTATGAGCAGTTCTTC	TRBJ2-1	.	TRBV6-2/TRBV6-3	many
CAISEGPPGQGTYQETQYF	TGTGCCATCAGTGAGGGCCCCCCGGGACAGGGGACGTACCAAGAGACCCAGTACTTC	TRBJ2-5	TRBD1	TRBV10-3	.
CVSSQDSYRGRADTQYF	TGCGTCAGCAGCCAAGATTCCTACAGGGGGCGAGCGGACACGCAGTATTTT	TRBJ2-3	TRBD1	TRBV4-1	.
CASSLGGGNIGEQFF	TGTGCCAGCAGTTTAGGGGGAGGAAATATCGGTGAGCAGTTCTTC	TRBJ2-1	.	TRBV11-2	.
CASSATTGGLREQYF	TGCGCCAGCAGCGCCACGACAGGGGGCTTAAGGGAGCAGTACTTC	TRBJ2-7	TRBD1	TRBV5-1	many
CGCSLEKGPGPYEQYF	TGTGGCTGCAGCTTAGAAAAAGGGCCCGGGCCCTACGAGCAGTATTTC	TRBJ2-7	.	TRBV11-3	.
CASSTPRLAGTSGANVLTF	TGTGCCAGCAGTACCCCTCGACTAGCGGGAACCTCTGGGGCCAACGTCCTGACTTTC	TRBJ2-6	TRBD2	TRBV6-2/TRBV6-3	many
CASSLVTAYEQYF	TGTGCCAGCAGCTTGGTGACTGCCTACGAGCAGTACTTC	TRBJ2-7	.	TRBV5-6	many
CPNSLGGLTYTSDTQYF	TGTCCCAACAGCTTAGGGGGACTAACGTACACCTCAGATACGCAGTATTTC	TRBJ2-3	.	TRBV11-2	.
CSAIPLGGKVGEQFF	TGCAGTGCGATACCGTTGGGCGGGAAGGTTGGTGAGCAGTTCTTC	TRBJ2-1	.	TRBV20-1	.
CASSPPRGQGSEQFF	TGTGCCAGCAGCCCACCCAGGGGACAGGGCTCCGAGCAGTTCTTC	TRBJ2-1	TRBD1	TRBV4-2	many
CASSPTGVRNQPQHF	TGTGCCAGCAGTCCTACAGGGGTTAGGAATCAGCCACAGCATTTT	TRBJ1-5	TRBD1	TRBV6-6	.
CAGTMIGTPNNEQFF	TGTGCCGGTACCATGATCGGGACTCCCAACAATGAGCAGTTCTTC	TRBJ2-1	.	TRBV19	.
CESRAAGGRRLGETQYF	TGTGAAAGCAGAGCAGCGGGAGGACGTAGATTAGGAGAGACCCAGTACTTC	TRBJ2-5	TRBD2	TRBV2	.
CASGLLGILNYEQYF	TGTGCCAGCGGCTTATTGGGGATACTCAATTACGAGCAGTACTTC	TRBJ2-7	.	TRBV28	.
CASSTRTGHNIGELFF	TGTGCCAGCAGCACCAGAACAGGACACAACATCGGGGAGCTGTTTTTT	TRBJ2-2	.	TRBV7-8	.
CSVEGTCGGKLFF	TGCAGCGTTGAAGGAACCTGTGGTGGAAAACTGTTTTTT	TRBJ1-4	.	TRBV29-1	once
CVSSYGRAGGETQYF	TGTGTCAGCAGTTACGGACGGGCGGGAGGGGAGACCCAGTATTTC	TRBJ2-5	TRBD2	TRBV6-6	.